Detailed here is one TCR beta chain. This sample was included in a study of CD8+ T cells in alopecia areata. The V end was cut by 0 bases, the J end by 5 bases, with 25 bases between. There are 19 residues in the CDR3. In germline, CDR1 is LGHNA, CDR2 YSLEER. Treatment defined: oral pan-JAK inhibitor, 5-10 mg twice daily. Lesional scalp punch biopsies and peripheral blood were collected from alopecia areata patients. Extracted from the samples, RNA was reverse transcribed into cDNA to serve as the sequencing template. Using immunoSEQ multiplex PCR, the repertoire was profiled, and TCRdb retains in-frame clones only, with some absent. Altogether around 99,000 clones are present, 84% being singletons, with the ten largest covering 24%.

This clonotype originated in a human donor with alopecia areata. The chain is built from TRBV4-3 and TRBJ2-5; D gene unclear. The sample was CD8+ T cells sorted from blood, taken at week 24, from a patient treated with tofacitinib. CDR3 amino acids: CASSQDWADSLMQGETQYF. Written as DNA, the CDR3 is TGCGCCAGCAGCCAAGATTGGGCCGACTCATTGATGCAAGGGGAGACCCAGTACTTC.